A selection of T cell receptor beta chains follows, all from one sample in a study of cytomegalovirus exposure and HLA in healthy donors. The table came from immunoSEQ multiplex PCR; TCRdb's copy has only in-frame clones and leaves some out. The table records approximately 110,000 clones, around 94% of them present only once. The material sequenced was PBMCs. The receptors here all came from a young woman in good health and CMV-seronegative. CDR3s include the opening cysteine and the closing phenylalanine or tryptophan. A D gene is named only where the DNA matches it firmly. Only some rows state a clone size, as once, few, many or a class for expanded clones.

TRBD1,.,TRBV6-6,TRBJ2-7,TGTGCCAGCAGGGGGCCGGGACAGGGAGTCGAGCAGTACTTC,CASRGPGQGVEQYF
.,.,TRBV5-1,TRBJ2-7,TGCGCCAGCAGCTTGGTCGGGGGCGAGCAGTACTTC,CASSLVGGEQYF
TRBD2,.,TRBV5-4,TRBJ2-1,TGTGCCAGCAGGGATGGGACTAGCGGGTACAATGAGCAGTTCTTC,CASRDGTSGYNEQFF
TRBD1,.,TRBV5-4,TRBJ2-5,TGTGCCAGCAGCTGGGACAGGGAGACCCAGTACTTC,CASSWDRETQYF
TRBD2,.,TRBV19,TRBJ2-3,TGTGCCAGTAGCATATCTAGCGGGAGGGTCGGGCAGTATTTT,CASSISSGRVGQYF
TRBD1,.,TRBV6-5,TRBJ2-7,TGTGCCAGCAGTTATGGGACAGGGGGCACCTACGAGCAGTACTTC,CASSYGTGGTYEQYF
TRBD2,.,TRBV9,TRBJ2-1,TGTGCCAGCAGCGTAGTCGGGGGGGGGCCCAGTGAGCAGTTCTTC,CASSVVGGGPSEQFF
.,.,TRBV2,TRBJ2-3,TGTGCCAGCTCGCTTGGAGGCGCAGATACGCAGTATTTT,CASSLGGADTQYF
TRBD1,once,TRBV29-1,TRBJ1-1,TGCAGCGTTTACGACAGGGGCACTGAAGCTTTCTTT,CSVYDRGTEAFF
.,.,TRBV9,TRBJ2-1,TGTGCCAGCAGCCTAGCAGGTGTTTACAATGAGCAGTTCTTC,CASSLAGVYNEQFF
TRBD2,.,TRBV7-3,TRBJ2-1,TGTGCCAGCAGCTACGGGCTAGCGGACGACAATGAGCAGTTCTTC,CASSYGLADDNEQFF